This entry lists 28 T cell receptor beta chains sequenced from one sample in a study of shared clonotypes between healthy human individuals. Here immunoSEQ multiplex PCR was the method, and the copy in TCRdb shows in-frame clones only, minus some. The table lists approximately 1,500,000 clones, about 98% of them singletons. Specimen: naive CD4+ T cells sorted from blood. Subset specified: CD45RA+ positively selected. Source of these receptors: a man between 25 and 39 years old in good health.

The V gene is TRBV7-2, the J gene TRBJ2-7; D tentatively reads TRBD1 or TRBD2 (6 bases each). V lost 5 bases and J 3 bases, leaving 11 bases between the germline ends. Germline V gene sequence: CDR1 SGHTA, CDR2 FQGNSA. This CDR3 contains 13 residues. As DNA, the CDR3 is TGTGCCAGCAGCCCGGGGGCGGACTACGAGCAGTACTTC. This gives the protein CASSPGADYEQYF.

The chain recombines TRBV7-2 with TRBJ2-7, with 10 bases matching TRBD2. The CDR3 has 15 amino acids. V lost 3 bases, J lost 0 bases, and 2 bases stayed unmatched. CDR1 and CDR2 (germline): SGHTA, FQGNSA. The CDR3 nucleotides read TGTGCCAGCAGCTTCCGACTAGCGGGCTCCTACGAGCAGTACTTC. Protein product: CASSFRLAGSYEQYF.

The DNA of the CDR3 is TGTGCCAGCAGCTTACCGTCCGGCAATCCGGTAACCTACGAGCAGTACTTC. This sequence encodes CASSLPSGNPVTYEQYF. The gene calls are TRBV5-4 and TRBJ2-7; no clear D. Trimming stripped 2 bases from V and 2 bases from J, with 20 bases between. The CDR3 consists of 17 residues. In germline, CDR1 is SGHNT, CDR2 YYREEE (reference sequence).

The genes are TRBV2 and TRBJ2-2; possible D gene TRBD2, 5 bases. V dropped 2 bases and J dropped 5 bases, with 12 bases sitting between them. CDR3 size: 15 residues. Germline V gene sequence: CDR1 SNHLY, CDR2 FYNNEI. The CDR3 DNA is TGTGCCAGCAGTGAACAGCGGCCCGGGACCGGGGAGCTGTTTTTT. It codes for CASSEQRPGTGELFF.

The chain combines TRBV2 with TRBJ2-5; 8 nucleotides agree with TRBD1. V shed 6 bases and J 0 bases; nucleotides not matched to a gene: 9. CDR3 length: 16 residues. Germline V gives CDR1 SNHLY, CDR2 FYNNEI. The CDR3 spells CASRNDRGRYQETQYF. The CDR3 DNA sequence: TGTGCCAGCAGGAACGACAGGGGCCGGTACCAAGAGACCCAGTACTTC.

This clone has a single count. The rearrangement links TRBV10-3 to TRBJ2-7, with TRBD2 matching over 7 bases. The V gene end was trimmed by 6 bases and the J gene end by 0 bases; junction bases not matched to a gene: 2. The CDR3 loop spans 13 amino acids. Germline loops: CDR1 ENHRY, CDR2 SYGVKD. The CDR3, as DNA: TGTGCCATCAGGCTAGCGGCCTCCTACGAGCAGTACTTC. Its translation: CAIRLAASYEQYF.

Note on this clone: Within the sample, other DNA sequences also encode this same CDR3. The chain is built from TRBV27 and TRBJ2-7, with 12 positions matching TRBD2. V gave up 10 bases and J gave up 2 bases; unmatched junction bases: 3. CDR3 length: 13 amino acids. CDR1 and CDR2 from the germline V gene are MNHEY and SMNVEV (reference sequence). CDR3 in amino acids: CATGLAGTYEQYF. For the CDR3, the DNA is TGTGCCACCGGACTAGCGGGAACCTACGAGCAGTACTTC.

J is TRBJ2-5 and V is TRBV7-2; no clear D gene. The CDR3 contains 13 residues. Trimming took off 3 bases at V and 5 bases at J, with 10 bases between the two ends. In germline, CDR1 is SGHTA, CDR2 FQGNSA. As DNA, the CDR3 is TGTGCCAGCAGCTTCTCCGGTCGGGAGACCCAGTACTTC. The encoded protein is CASSFSGRETQYF.

This clone was counted only a few times. The sample carries other DNA sequences with the same CDR3. This sequence joins TRBV15 and TRBJ1-3; the D is unclear. The CDR3 covers 13 residues. The germline CDR1 and CDR2 sequences are LNHNV and YYDKDF (reference sequence). Between the trimmed V and J ends, which lost 0 bases and 3 bases, there was a span of 3 bases. CDR3 sequence: CATSRDLGNTIYF. CDR3 nucleotide sequence: TGTGCCACCAGCAGAGATCTTGGAAACACCATATATTTT.

This clone was counted a single time. The chain has TRBV18 and TRBJ1-1; 7 bases line up with TRBD1. Germline V gives CDR1 KGHSH, CDR2 LQKENI. Losses at the gene ends were 1 base for V and 5 bases for J; bases not matched to a gene: 7. The CDR3 extends over 15 amino acids. CDR3 in DNA: TGTGCCAGCTCACCACAAAGGGGGCGGTTGACTGAAGCTTTCTTT. Translated: CASSPQRGRLTEAFF.

V is TRBV28 and J is TRBJ2-3; D tentatively fits TRBD1 or TRBD2 (5 bases each). Trimming removed 3 bases at V and 2 bases at J, with 12 bases between. The CDR3 is made up of 15 amino acids. Germline loops: CDR1 MDHEN, CDR2 SYDVKM. The CDR3 DNA follows: TGTGCCAGCAGTTTTAGAGAGGGGTACACAGATACGCAGTATTTT. As protein: CASSFREGYTDTQYF.

The chain couples TRBV5-1 to TRBJ2-7, with D hard to call. The germline V gene has CDR1 SGHRS and CDR2 YFSETQ. The CDR3 contains 13 residues. Trimming removed 0 bases at V and 3 bases at J, with 7 bases between. The CDR3 here is CASSLAPDYEQYF. CDR3 nucleotides: TGCGCCAGCAGCTTGGCCCCTGACTACGAGCAGTACTTC.

On this clone: Other DNA sequences from this sample encode an identical CDR3 as well. The V gene is TRBV6-1, the J gene TRBJ1-5; D is ambiguous. This CDR3 is built from 11 residues. Trimming removed 1 base from V and 6 bases from J, with 1 base in between. From germline, CDR1 is MNHNS and CDR2 SASEGT. Here the CDR3 DNA reads TGTGCCAGCAGTGAAGGTCAGCCCCAGCATTTT. As protein: CASSEGQPQHF.

This chain joins TRBV18 and TRBJ1-1; 11 bases are shared with TRBD1. The CDR3 runs 15 residues. CDR1 and CDR2 from the germline V gene are KGHSH and LQKENI. V lost 5 bases and J lost 4; bases outside the gene matches: 6. CDR3 protein: CASSMGTGGSTEAFF. CDR3 coding DNA: TGTGCCAGCTCAATGGGGACAGGGGGATCCACTGAAGCTTTCTTT.

This rearrangement joins TRBV28 to TRBJ2-3, with 8 bases matching TRBD2. V trimming: 1 base; J trimming: 4 bases; junction bases outside the gene matches: 7. Per germline, CDR1 MDHEN and CDR2 SYDVKM. There are 16 residues in the CDR3. CDR3 DNA sequence: TGTGCCAGCAGTTTATCTCCGGGAGGGCCGGCAGATACGCAGTATTTT. As protein: CASSLSPGGPADTQYF. The full variable domain, completed using reference TRBV28 and TRBJ2-3, is DVKVTQSSRYLVKRTGEKVFLECVQDMDHENMFWYRQDPGLGLRLIYFSYDVKMKEKGDIPEGYSVSREKKERFSLILESASTNQTSMYLCASSLSPGGPADTQYFGPGTRLTVL.

The chain uses TRBV18 and TRBJ2-5; D not certain. Germline CDR1 reads KGHSH; CDR2 reads LQKENI. This CDR3 spans 14 amino acids. The germline V and J ends were trimmed by 3 bases and 3 bases, with 11 bases remaining between them. The CDR3 here is CASSPYDEKETQYF. DNA of the CDR3: TGTGCCAGCTCACCCTATGACGAAAAAGAGACCCAGTACTTC. Supplemented by reference TRBV18 and TRBJ2-5, the full variable domain reads NAGVMQNPRHLVRRRGQEARLRCSPMKGHSHVYWYRQLPEEGLKFMVYLQKENIIDESGMPKERFSAEFPKEGPSILRIQQVVRGDSAAYFCASSPYDEKETQYFGPGTRLLVL.

Here the CDR3 reads CASSRDRDYYEQYF. The CDR3 region has the DNA TGTGCCAGCAGCCGAGACCGGGACTACTACGAGCAGTACTTC. The J gene is TRBJ2-7, the V gene TRBV7-2; 7 bases match TRBD2. Germline CDR1 and CDR2: SGHTA and FQGNSA. The CDR3 is made up of 14 amino acids. V was pared by 5 bases and J by 3 bases, with 7 bases of the junction left unmatched.

This sequence joins TRBV10-2 and TRBJ1-4, with D uncertain. Germline CDR1 WSHSY, CDR2 SAAADI. The CDR3 totals 13 residues. Trimming cost V 6 bases and J 4 bases, with 9 bases left between them. CDR3: CASRRSLNEKLFF. The DNA of the CDR3 is TGCGCCAGCAGACGCTCCCTTAATGAAAAACTGTTTTTT.

This clone has just one count. This chain connects TRBV15 to TRBJ2-7, with TRBD2 identical over 7 bases. This CDR3 contains 15 residues. Trimming at V came to 1 base and at J to 1 base, leaving 4 bases not matched to a gene. Looked up from germline, CDR1 is LNHNV and CDR2 is YYDKDF (reference sequence). CDR3 loop: CATSRASGPSYEQYF. In nucleotides, the CDR3 is TGTGCCACCAGCAGAGCTAGCGGACCTTCCTACGAGCAGTACTTC.

This sequence joins TRBV9 and TRBJ2-1, with D possibly TRBD2 on 5 matching bases. Germline V gene sequence: CDR1 SGDLS, CDR2 YYNGEE. V lost 1 base to trimming and J lost 0 bases, with 11 bases between them. The CDR3 consists of 16 residues. In nucleotides, the CDR3 is TGTGCCAGCAGCGTATCTAGCCCCAGCTCCTACAATGAGCAGTTCTTC. Translated: CASSVSSPSSYNEQFF.

This chain joins TRBV5-6 and TRBJ2-5; no clear D. The V gene's germline CDR1 is SGHDT and CDR2 YYEEEE. There are 12 residues in the CDR3. V was cut by 0 bases and J by 9 bases, with 9 bases left in between. CDR3 sequence: CASSLALGSQYF. The CDR3 coding sequence is TGTGCCAGCAGCTTGGCCCTGGGGTCCCAGTACTTC.

The chain joins TRBV18 to TRBJ1-3; no reliable D call. This CDR3 has 15 residues. The germline CDR1 and CDR2 sequences are KGHSH and LQKENI. Deletions cut 2 bases from V and 0 bases from J, with 8 bases between. CDR3 residues: CASSPTTDSGNTIYF. CDR3 bases: TGTGCCAGCTCACCAACCACCGACTCTGGAAACACCATATATTTT.

J is TRBJ2-5 and V is TRBV7-9, with TRBD2 as a possible D gene (6 bases). This CDR3 region has 15 residues. Germline V gene data show CDR1 as SEHNR and CDR2 as FQNEAQ (reference sequence). Trimming left V 1 base short and J 2 bases short, with 11 bases between. This chain's CDR3 is CASSLEGREQETQYF. Here the CDR3 DNA reads TGTGCCAGCAGCTTAGAGGGACGGGAGCAAGAGACCCAGTACTTC.

The chain carries TRBV5-4 and TRBJ2-3; 8 bases line up with TRBD2. Germline V gene sequence: CDR1 SGHNT, CDR2 YYREEE (reference sequence). The CDR3 contains 15 residues. The V gene end was trimmed by 5 bases and the J gene end by 4 bases; junction bases not matched to a gene: 9. The CDR3 reads CASSLGTSLADTQYF. CDR3 in DNA: TGTGCCAGCAGTCTGGGGACTAGTCTTGCAGATACGCAGTATTTT.

This sequence joins TRBV23-1 and TRBJ2-6; no clear D gene. TRBV23-1 is designated an ORF whose function remains uncertain. The CDR3 totals 16 residues. Trimming cost V 7 bases and J 1 base, with 14 bases left between them. CDR3 DNA: TGCGCCAGCACCCAATCGGCGGATTCTGGGGCCAACGTCCTGACTTTC. This translates into CASTQSADSGANVLTF.

This clone appeared a single time. The V call is TRBV6-5, the J call TRBJ2-7, with D possibly matching TRBD2 (6 bases). V lost 7 bases to trimming and J lost 5 bases, with 12 bases between them. Germline CDR1 and CDR2: MNHEY and SVGAGI. The CDR3 consists of 12 residues. The CDR3, as DNA: TGTGCCAGCACCCAGTGGGGGGACGAGCAGTACTTC. It is translated as CASTQWGDEQYF.

The chain couples TRBV18 to TRBJ1-1; D uncertain. Trimming removed 6 bases at V and 1 base at J, with 15 bases between. The CDR3 covers 15 residues. CDR1 is KGHSH and CDR2 is LQKENI in the germline V gene. The CDR3 loop is CASSQQVGENTEAFF. The CDR3 DNA is TGTGCCAGCTCCCAGCAAGTTGGGGAGAACACTGAAGCTTTCTTT.

Only one count was recorded for this clone. The rearrangement joins TRBV28 to TRBJ1-1, with TRBD1 identical over 7 bases. There are 12 residues in the CDR3. With V trimmed by 6 bases and J by 7 bases, 5 bases remained unmatched. Germline CDR1 reads MDHEN; CDR2 reads SYDVKM. The CDR3 loop is CASRGQTIEAFF. The CDR3 nucleotides read TGTGCCAGCAGGGGACAGACCATTGAAGCTTTCTTT.